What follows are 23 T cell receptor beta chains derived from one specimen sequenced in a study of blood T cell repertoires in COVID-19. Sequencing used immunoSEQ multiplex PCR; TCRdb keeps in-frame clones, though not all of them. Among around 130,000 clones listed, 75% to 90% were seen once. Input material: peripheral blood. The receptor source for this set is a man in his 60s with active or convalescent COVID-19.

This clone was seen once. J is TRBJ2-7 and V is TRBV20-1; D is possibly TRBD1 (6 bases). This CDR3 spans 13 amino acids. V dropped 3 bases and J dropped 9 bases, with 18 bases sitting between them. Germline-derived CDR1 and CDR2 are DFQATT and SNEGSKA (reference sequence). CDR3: CSASGAGVNAQYF. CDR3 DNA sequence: TGCAGTGCTAGTGGTGCAGGGGTGAATGCGCAGTACTTC.

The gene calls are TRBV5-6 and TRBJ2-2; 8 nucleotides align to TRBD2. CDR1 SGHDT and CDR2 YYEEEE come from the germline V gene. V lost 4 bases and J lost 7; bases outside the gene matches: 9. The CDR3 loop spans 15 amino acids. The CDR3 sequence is CASSPRTSYVGELFF. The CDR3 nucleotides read TGTGCCAGCAGCCCCCGGACTAGCTATGTCGGGGAGCTGTTTTTT.

The CDR3 DNA reads as TGTGCCAGCAGCTTGGGTCTAGGGGAAGAGCAGTTCTTC. It yields the protein CASSLGLGEEQFF. This chain joins TRBV5-6 and TRBJ2-1; weak D call: TRBD1 (5 bases). V was cut by 0 bases and J by 10 bases, with 11 bases left in between. The CDR3 length is 13 residues. Germline CDR1 and CDR2: SGHDT and YYEEEE.

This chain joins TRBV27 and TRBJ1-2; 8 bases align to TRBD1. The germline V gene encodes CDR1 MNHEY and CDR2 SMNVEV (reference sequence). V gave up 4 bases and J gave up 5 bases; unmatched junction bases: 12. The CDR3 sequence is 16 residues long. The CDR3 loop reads CASSSRTGQGGYGYTF. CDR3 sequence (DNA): TGTGCCAGCAGTTCCCGGACAGGGCAGGGTGGGTATGGCTACACCTTC.

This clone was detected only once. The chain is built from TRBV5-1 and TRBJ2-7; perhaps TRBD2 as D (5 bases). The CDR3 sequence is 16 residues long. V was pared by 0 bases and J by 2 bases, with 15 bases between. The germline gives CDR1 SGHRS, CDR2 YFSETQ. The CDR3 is CASSLEGGRSTYEQYF. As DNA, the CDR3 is TGCGCCAGCAGCTTGGAAGGAGGCAGATCCACCTACGAGCAGTACTTC.

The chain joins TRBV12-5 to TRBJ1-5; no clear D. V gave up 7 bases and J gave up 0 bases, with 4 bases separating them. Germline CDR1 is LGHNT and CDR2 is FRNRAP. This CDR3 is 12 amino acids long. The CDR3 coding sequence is TGTGCTAGTGCCAATAGCAATCAGCCCCAGCATTTT. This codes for CASANSNQPQHF.

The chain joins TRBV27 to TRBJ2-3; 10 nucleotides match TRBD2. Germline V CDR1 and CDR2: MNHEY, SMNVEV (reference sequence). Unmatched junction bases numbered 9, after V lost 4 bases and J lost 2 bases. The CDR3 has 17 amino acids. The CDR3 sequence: CASSSWTSGFYTDTQYF. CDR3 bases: TGTGCCAGCAGTTCTTGGACTAGCGGTTTCTACACAGATACGCAGTATTTT.

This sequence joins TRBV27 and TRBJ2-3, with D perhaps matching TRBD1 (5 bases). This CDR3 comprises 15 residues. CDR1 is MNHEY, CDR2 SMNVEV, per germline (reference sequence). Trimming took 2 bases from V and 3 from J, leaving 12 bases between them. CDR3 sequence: CASSLGAIRTDTQYF. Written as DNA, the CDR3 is TGTGCCAGCAGTTTAGGGGCCATCCGAACAGATACGCAGTATTTT.

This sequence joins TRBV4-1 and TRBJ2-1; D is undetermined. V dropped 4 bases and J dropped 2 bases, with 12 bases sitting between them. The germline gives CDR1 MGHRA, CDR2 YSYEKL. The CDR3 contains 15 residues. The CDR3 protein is CASSPRGGPYNEQFF. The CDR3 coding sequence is TGCGCCAGCAGCCCCCGCGGCGGCCCCTACAATGAGCAGTTCTTC.

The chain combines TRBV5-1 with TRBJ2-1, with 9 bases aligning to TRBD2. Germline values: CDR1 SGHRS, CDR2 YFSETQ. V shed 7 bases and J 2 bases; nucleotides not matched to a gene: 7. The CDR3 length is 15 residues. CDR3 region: CASRFLAGTYNEQFF. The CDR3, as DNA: TGCGCCAGCCGTTTCCTAGCGGGAACCTACAATGAGCAGTTCTTC. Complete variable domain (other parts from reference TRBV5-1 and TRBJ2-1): KAGVTQTPRYLIKTRGQQVTLSCSPISGHRSVSWYQQTPGQGLQFLFEYFSETQRNKGNFPGRFSGRQFSNSRSEMNVSTLELGDSALYLCASRFLAGTYNEQFFGPGTRLTVL.

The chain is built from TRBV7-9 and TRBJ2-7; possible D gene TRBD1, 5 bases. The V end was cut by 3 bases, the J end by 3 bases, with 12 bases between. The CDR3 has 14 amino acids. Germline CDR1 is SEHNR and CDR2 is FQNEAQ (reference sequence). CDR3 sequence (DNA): TGTGCCAGCAGCTTGACAGACAGCAACTACGAGCAGTACTTC. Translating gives CASSLTDSNYEQYF.

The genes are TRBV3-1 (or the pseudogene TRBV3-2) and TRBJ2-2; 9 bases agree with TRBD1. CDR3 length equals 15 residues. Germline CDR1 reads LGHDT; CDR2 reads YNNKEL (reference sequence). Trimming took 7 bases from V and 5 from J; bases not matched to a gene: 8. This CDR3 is CASISTGGRTGELFF. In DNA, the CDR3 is TGTGCCAGCATATCGACAGGGGGAAGGACCGGGGAGCTGTTTTTT.

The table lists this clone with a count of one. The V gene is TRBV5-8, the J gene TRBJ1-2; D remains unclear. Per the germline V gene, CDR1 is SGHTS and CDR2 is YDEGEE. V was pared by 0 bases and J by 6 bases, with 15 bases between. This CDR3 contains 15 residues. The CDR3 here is CASSLARAIKHGYTF. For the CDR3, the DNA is TGTGCCAGCAGCTTGGCGAGGGCAATTAAACATGGCTACACCTTC.

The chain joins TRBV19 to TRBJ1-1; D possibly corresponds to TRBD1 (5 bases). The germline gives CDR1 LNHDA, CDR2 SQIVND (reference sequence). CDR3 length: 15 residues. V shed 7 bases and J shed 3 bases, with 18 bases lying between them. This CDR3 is CASKGKLLGDTEAFF. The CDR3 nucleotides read TGTGCCAGTAAGGGGAAACTCCTAGGCGACACTGAAGCTTTCTTT.

CDR3 amino acids: CASRGLAGEIDTQYF. As DNA, the CDR3 is TGTGCCAGCAGGGGCTTAGCGGGAGAGATAGATACGCAGTATTTT. The gene calls are TRBV28 and TRBJ2-3; 9 bases agree with TRBD2. Germline V gene sequence: CDR1 MDHEN, CDR2 SYDVKM. V lost 6 bases to trimming and J lost 5 bases; unmatched junction nucleotides: 9. There are 15 residues in the CDR3.

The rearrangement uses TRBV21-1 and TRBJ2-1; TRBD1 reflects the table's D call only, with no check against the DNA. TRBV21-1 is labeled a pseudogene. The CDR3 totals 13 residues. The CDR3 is CASSGPSYNEQFF. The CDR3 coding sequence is TGTGCCAGCAGCGGGCCGTCCTACAATGAGCAGTTCTTC.

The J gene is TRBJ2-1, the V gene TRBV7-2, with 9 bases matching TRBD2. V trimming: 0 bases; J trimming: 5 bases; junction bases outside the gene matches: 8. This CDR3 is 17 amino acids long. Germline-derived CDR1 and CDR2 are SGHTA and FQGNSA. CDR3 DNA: TGTGCCAGCAGCTTAGCTCCCAGCGGGAGGTTAAACAATGAGCAGTTCTTC. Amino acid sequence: CASSLAPSGRLNNEQFF.

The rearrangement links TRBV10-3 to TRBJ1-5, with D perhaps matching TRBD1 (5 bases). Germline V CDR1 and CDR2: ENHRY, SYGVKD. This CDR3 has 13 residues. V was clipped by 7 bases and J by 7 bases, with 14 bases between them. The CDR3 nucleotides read TGTGCCATCAAGGGGCAGGGAGGACAGCCCCAGCATTTT. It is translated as CAIKGQGGQPQHF.

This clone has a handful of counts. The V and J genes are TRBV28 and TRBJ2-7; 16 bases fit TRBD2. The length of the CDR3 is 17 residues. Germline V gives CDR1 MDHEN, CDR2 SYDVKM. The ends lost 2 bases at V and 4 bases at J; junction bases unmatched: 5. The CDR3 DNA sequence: TGTGCCAGCAGTTTACCTGGGACTAGCGGGAGGGGGTACGAGCAGTACTTC. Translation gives CASSLPGTSGRGYEQYF.

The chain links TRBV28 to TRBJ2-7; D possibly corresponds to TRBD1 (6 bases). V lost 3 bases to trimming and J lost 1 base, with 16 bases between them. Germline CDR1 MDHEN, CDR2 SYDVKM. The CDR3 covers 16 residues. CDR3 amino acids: CASSFGYRTVSYEQYF. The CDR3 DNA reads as TGTGCCAGCAGTTTTGGTTACAGGACAGTTTCCTACGAGCAGTACTTC.

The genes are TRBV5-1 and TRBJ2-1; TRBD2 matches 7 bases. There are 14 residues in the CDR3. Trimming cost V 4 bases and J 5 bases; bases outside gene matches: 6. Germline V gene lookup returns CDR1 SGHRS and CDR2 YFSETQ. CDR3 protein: CASSHRTRDNEQFF. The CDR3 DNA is TGCGCCAGCAGCCACCGGACTAGGGACAATGAGCAGTTCTTC.

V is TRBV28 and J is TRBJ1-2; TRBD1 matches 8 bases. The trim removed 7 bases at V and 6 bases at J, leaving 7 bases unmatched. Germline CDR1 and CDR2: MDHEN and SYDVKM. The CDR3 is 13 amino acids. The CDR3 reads CASTETGADGYTF. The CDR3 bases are TGTGCCAGCACCGAGACAGGGGCTGATGGCTACACCTTC.

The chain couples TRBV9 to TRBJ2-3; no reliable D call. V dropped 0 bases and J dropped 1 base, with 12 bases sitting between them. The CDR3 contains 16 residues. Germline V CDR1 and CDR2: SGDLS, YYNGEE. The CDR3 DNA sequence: TGTGCCAGCAGCGTAGGCGTCGCCGCGGGCACAGATACGCAGTATTTT. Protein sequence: CASSVGVAAGTDTQYF.